This entry concerns a single TCR beta chain. Its target is not known. Clinicians made diagnoses from clinical symptoms, serum thyroxine, TRAb, thyroid ultrasound and orbital computed tomography. The data were obtained in a study of Graves' ophthalmopathy and Graves' hyperthyroidism. Study-wide findings and caveats: Blood also carried most expanded thyroid clonotypes exceeding 0.001 frequency. Ophthalmopathy versus stable hyperthyroidism: 13-signature model gave 87.88% sensitivity, approximately 80% specificity. Prediction of ophthalmopathy progression reached less than 71% sensitivity and approximately 75% specificity.

The CDR3 length is 13 residues. Trimming removed 7 bases at V and 4 bases at J, with 13 bases between. RNA transcripts were the template, and TCR beta CDR3 regions were amplified from them. Second-round multiplex PCR came after first-round RT-PCR with HTBI primers. Via MiXCR, TCRdb re-called the multiplex PCR reads, giving one row per CDR3 protein. This sample has around 1.1 million distinct CDR3 sequences, with 35% to 40% found just once. Specimen: peripheral blood or thyroid tissue (not recorded which). The chain couples TRBV12-3 or TRBV12-4 to TRBJ2-5, with D unclear. The receptor was isolated from an adult man with Graves' hyperthyroidism. CDR3 protein: CASTLDLRETQYF. Written as DNA, the CDR3 is TGTGCCAGCACCCTGGACCTCCGAGAGACCCAGTACTTC.